The 27 T cell receptor beta chains in this list originate from one sample, sequenced in a study of CD8+CD57+ T cells in acquired aplastic anemia. The sequenced patients had an expansion of CD8+CD57+ cells seen by flow cytometry. Genomic DNA served as template for TCR beta VDJ and CDR3 profiling. TCRdb processed the reads anew with MiXCR; each CDR3 protein has one entry. The sample consists of about 470,000 distinct CDR3 sequences, about a third of them appearing once. The sequenced sample consisted of sorted CD4+, CD8+, or CD8+CD57+ T cells (not recorded which) from PBMCs. All receptors derive from a human donor with aplastic anemia.

This clonotype was counted only a few times. The CDR3 sequence is CATSRDGLAGTGVEQYF. The DNA of the CDR3 is TGTGCCACCAGCAGAGATGGACTAGCGGGGACCGGGGTCGAGCAGTACTTC. V is TRBV15 and J is TRBJ2-7, with 12 bases fitting TRBD2. CDR3 length: 17 residues. V dropped 0 bases and J dropped 6; count of bases not matched to a gene: 9. The germline CDR1 and CDR2 sequences are LNHNV and YYDKDF (reference sequence).

This clonotype came up a few times. The V call is TRBV7-6, the J call TRBJ1-1, with 9 bases fitting TRBD1. The ends lost 2 bases at V and 7 bases at J; junction bases unmatched: 5. The length of the CDR3 is 14 residues. Germline lookup yields CDR1 SGHVS and CDR2 FNYEAQ. CDR3 DNA: TGTGCCAGCAGCTTATACAGGGGGCCGGTTGAAGCTTTCTTT. As protein: CASSLYRGPVEAFF.

Turning to this clonotype: This may be a read error: a much more frequent sequence differs by one nucleotide. V gene TRBV9 combines with J gene TRBJ1-5, with D possibly matching TRBD1 (6 bases). Germline-derived CDR1 and CDR2 are SGDLS and YYNGEE. Trimming shortened V by 2 bases and J by 3 bases, and 9 bases separated the two germline ends. This CDR3 region has 14 residues. The CDR3 is CASSVDSNNQPQHF. Here the CDR3 DNA reads TGTGCCAGCAGCGTGGACAGTAACAATCAGCCCCAGCATTTT.

This clonotype was picked up one time. One end of the junction fails to match germline, which may point to a read error. This chain links TRBV19 with TRBJ1-1; 9 bases are shared with TRBD1. The CDR3 has 14 amino acids. CDR1 LNHDA and CDR2 SQIVND come from the germline V gene (reference sequence). Written as DNA, the CDR3 is TGTGCCAGTAGCCAGACAGGGGGGTACACAGAAGCTTTCTTT. It codes for CASSQTGGYTEAFF. Full variable domain (remainder filled in from reference TRBV19 and TRBJ1-1): DGGITQSPKYLFRKEGQNVTLSCEQNLNHDAMYWYRQDPGQGLRLIYYSQIVNDFQKGDIAEGYSVSREKKESFPLTVTSAQKNPTAFYLCASSQTGGYTEAFFGQGTRLTVV.

The chain couples TRBV4-2 to TRBJ2-7, with 8 bases aligning to TRBD2. In germline, CDR1 is LGHNA, CDR2 YNFKEQ. This CDR3 has 20 residues. The ends lost 4 bases at V and 3 bases at J; junction bases unmatched: 23. In DNA form, the CDR3 reads TGTGCCAGCAGCCTCGTCGGCGGGTCTAGGCGGGAGGCCCTAGGCTACGAGCAGTACTTC. Protein product: CASSLVGGSRREALGYEQYF.

Turning to this clonotype: Likely a read error: the CDR3 ends without its conserved phenylalanine or tryptophan. The chain uses TRBV6-2 or TRBV6-3 and TRBJ2-7, with 9 bases that match TRBD1. From germline, CDR1 is MNHEY and CDR2 SVGEGT. V lost 5 bases to trimming and J lost 3 bases; unmatched junction nucleotides: 5. The length of the CDR3 is 14 residues. This CDR3 reads CASSHPGQGYEQYL. The DNA of the CDR3 is TGTGCCAGCAGTCATCCGGGACAGGGCTACGAGCAGTACCTC.

Concerning this clonotype: A single base separates this from a much larger clone, so it may be a read error. V usage is TRBV5-5 and J usage is TRBJ1-2; D ambiguous. This CDR3 is 16 amino acids long. Germline V gene sequence: CDR1 SGHKS, CDR2 YYEKEE (reference sequence). V lost 5 bases and J lost 5, with 22 bases in between. The CDR3 region is CASSRPSNERAYGYTF. CDR3 in DNA: TGTGCCAGCAGTCGCCCGTCAAATGAGAGGGCGTATGGCTACACCTTC.

This clonotype was seen only a few times. The chain joins TRBV25-1 to TRBJ2-1, with D perhaps matching TRBD1 (6 bases). CDR3 length: 18 amino acids. The V end lost 6 bases, the J end lost 4 bases, and 25 bases lay between the germline ends. The germline V gene encodes CDR1 MGHDK and CDR2 SYGVNS. CDR3 amino acids: CASSPTRGGERAYNEQFF. Written as DNA, the CDR3 is TGTGCCAGCAGCCCAACCCGAGGGGGTGAACGGGCTTACAATGAGCAGTTCTTC.

CDR3 nucleotides: TGTGCCAGCAGCCTCCCCGGGACAGTAAATTCACCCCTCCACTTT. Amino acid sequence: CASSLPGTVNSPLHF. The J gene is TRBJ1-6, the V gene TRBV25-1, with 7 bases that match TRBD1. The V and J ends lost 6 bases and 7 bases, in that order; junction bases with no gene match: 9. In germline, CDR1 is MGHDK, CDR2 SYGVNS. There are 15 residues in the CDR3.

This clonotype has only a few counts. The J gene is TRBJ1-6, the V gene TRBV6-4; the match to TRBD1 covers 9 bases. The CDR3 extends over 18 amino acids. Per germline, CDR1 MRHNA and CDR2 SNTAGT. The J segment lost 3 bases and the V segment lost 4 bases, leaving 10 bases of the junction unmatched. The CDR3 region has the DNA TGTGCCAGCAGTGTCTGGACAGGGGCCGCGTTCTATAATTCACCCCTCCACTTT. Translating it yields CASSVWTGAAFYNSPLHF.

V usage is TRBV12-3 or TRBV12-4 and J usage is TRBJ1-2; D call uncertain. This CDR3 is built from 13 residues. Trimming pared 3 bases from V and 1 base from J, leaving 6 bases between. This CDR3 reads CASSFKSNYGYTF. Written as DNA, the CDR3 is TGTGCCAGCAGTTTCAAGAGTAACTATGGCTACACCTTC.

This clonotype was observed at least ten times. The chain carries TRBV7-6 and TRBJ1-1; D is perhaps TRBD1 (5 bases). V was shortened by 8 bases and J by 0 bases, with 16 bases between the two germline ends. Per the germline V gene, CDR1 is SGHVS and CDR2 is FNYEAQ. The CDR3 has 15 amino acids. The CDR3, as DNA: TGTGCCAGCGGCGCAGGAGGGACGCTGAACACTGAAGCTTTCTTT. Translated, it gives CASGAGGTLNTEAFF. Full variable domain (rest looked up from reference TRBV7-6 and TRBJ1-1): GAGVSQSPRYKVTKRGQDVALRCDPISGHVSLYWYRQALGQGPEFLTYFNYEAQQDKSGLPNDRFSAERPEGSISTLTIQRTEQRDSAMYRCASGAGGTLNTEAFFGQGTRLTVV.

This clonotype was counted at least ten times. This chain joins TRBV9 and TRBJ2-5; D is perhaps TRBD2 (6 bases). The CDR3 has 14 residues. Trimming removed 0 bases from V and 5 bases from J, with 11 bases in between. The V gene's germline CDR1 is SGDLS and CDR2 YYNGEE. The CDR3 nucleotides read TGTGCCAGCAGCGTAGTCTCAGGAGGGGAGACCCAGTACTTC. It specifies CASSVVSGGETQYF.

This clonotype has a handful of counts. V usage is TRBV4-3 and J usage is TRBJ1-6; 10 nucleotides line up with TRBD1. V lost 0 bases, J lost 10 bases, and 6 bases stayed unmatched. Germline CDR1 and CDR2: LGHNA and YSLEER. The CDR3 is made up of 16 amino acids. This CDR3 is CASSQEADRGRSPLHF. For the CDR3, the DNA is TGCGCCAGCAGCCAAGAAGCCGACAGGGGGCGGTCACCCCTCCACTTT.

The chain uses TRBV2 and TRBJ2-7; a weak D match, TRBD2 (6 bases). The CDR3 has 12 residues. The V gene lost 7 bases and the J gene lost 6 bases, with 13 bases spanning the gap. CDR1 is SNHLY and CDR2 is FYNNEI in the germline V gene. This chain's CDR3 is CASISHGGEQYF. In DNA, the CDR3 is TGTGCCAGCATTTCCCACGGGGGCGAGCAGTACTTC. Full variable domain (remainder filled in from reference TRBV2 and TRBJ2-7): EPEVTQTPSHQVTQMGQEVILRCVPISNHLYFYWYRQILGQKVEFLVSFYNNEISEKSEIFDDQFSVERPDGSNFTLKIRSTKLEDSAMYFCASISHGGEQYFGPGTRLTVT.

Ten or more counts support this clonotype. The rearrangement joins TRBV19 to TRBJ1-3; possible D gene TRBD1, 5 bases. Looked up from germline, CDR1 is LNHDA and CDR2 is SQIVND (reference sequence). The CDR3 is 16 residues long. V was shortened by 6 bases and J by 4 bases, with 19 bases between the two germline ends. CDR3 sequence (DNA): TGTGCCAGTAGGGACACCGGGACGATTGCGGGAAACACCATATATTTT. Residues: CASRDTGTIAGNTIYF.

This clonotype was counted ten times or more. The V and J genes are TRBV19 and TRBJ1-5; TRBD1 matches at 7 bases. V lost 1 base to trimming and J lost 4 bases; unmatched junction nucleotides: 1. The CDR3 is 14 amino acids. Germline V gene data show CDR1 as LNHDA and CDR2 as SQIVND (reference sequence). The CDR3 DNA reads TGTGCCAGTAGTATAGGACAGGGAAATCAGCCCCAGCATTTT. Translating it yields CASSIGQGNQPQHF.

The sample holds many counts of this clonotype. Germline is not matched at one junction end, which may reflect a read error. This chain joins TRBV7-9 and TRBJ2-7; 10 positions match TRBD1. The CDR3 consists of 11 residues. Per germline, CDR1 SEHNR and CDR2 FQNEAQ (reference sequence). As DNA, the CDR3 is TGTGCCAGCAGCGCACCGGGACAGGGGAACTTC. This gives the protein CASSAPGQGNF. The full variable domain, completed using reference TRBV7-9 and TRBJ2-7, is DTGVSQNPRHKITKRGQNVTFRCDPISEHNRLYWYRQTLGQGPEFLTYFQNEAQLEKSRLLSDRFSAERPKGSFSTLEIQRTEQGDSAMYLCASSAPGQGNFGPGTRLTVT.

This rearrangement joins TRBV5-5 to TRBJ2-2; D gene ambiguous. This CDR3 is built from 14 residues. Germline values: CDR1 SGHKS, CDR2 YYEKEE (reference sequence). The V end lost 0 bases, the J end lost 4 bases, and 7 bases lay between the germline ends. This CDR3 is CASSLAEFTGELFF. DNA for the CDR3: TGTGCCAGCAGCTTGGCAGAATTCACCGGGGAGCTGTTTTTT.

This clonotype was seen at least ten times. The rearrangement links TRBV9 to TRBJ2-7; 9 bases fit TRBD1. Germline values: CDR1 SGDLS, CDR2 YYNGEE. The CDR3 loop spans 16 amino acids. J was trimmed by 1 base and V by 3 bases; bases with no gene match: 8. CDR3 in amino acids: CASSGLTGTGSYEQYF. The CDR3 coding sequence is TGTGCCAGCAGCGGACTGACCGGGACAGGGTCCTACGAGCAGTACTTC.

The sample holds many counts of this clonotype. The rearrangement joins TRBV2 to TRBJ1-4; maybe TRBD1 (5 bases). Trimming removed 2 bases at V and 0 bases at J, with 10 bases between. Germline V CDR1 and CDR2: SNHLY, FYNNEI. CDR3 length: 16 amino acids. The chain's CDR3 is CASSERDVATNEKLFF. In nucleotides, the CDR3 is TGTGCCAGCAGTGAAAGGGACGTTGCAACTAATGAAAAACTGTTTTTT.

This clonotype showed up many times. This chain connects TRBV19 to TRBJ2-7, with D perhaps TRBD2 (6 bases). The germline gives CDR1 LNHDA, CDR2 SQIVND (reference sequence). Trimming removed 6 bases from V and 3 bases from J, with 15 bases in between. The CDR3 extends over 14 amino acids. This chain's CDR3 is CASRVAGTGYEQYF. In DNA form, the CDR3 reads TGTGCCAGTAGAGTGGCGGGAACCGGCTACGAGCAGTACTTC.

The table lists this clonotype with a few counts. A much larger clone sits a single nucleotide away, making a read error possible. The chain couples TRBV10-2 to TRBJ2-7; 12 positions agree with TRBD2. Germline values: CDR1 WSHSY, CDR2 SAAADI. CDR3 length equals 17 residues. Trimming cost V 4 bases and J 2 bases; bases outside gene matches: 9. CDR3 in DNA: TGCGCCAGCAGTGGGCTAGCGGGGGGGCCGAGGCCCTACGAGCAGTACTTC. Amino acid sequence: CASSGLAGGPRPYEQYF.

Many counts were recorded for this clonotype. This chain connects TRBV10-2 to TRBJ2-1; 9 bases agree with TRBD2. The CDR3 is 15 amino acids. The J segment lost 0 bases and the V segment lost 6 bases, leaving 3 bases of the junction unmatched. The V gene's germline CDR1 is WSHSY and CDR2 SAAADI. In nucleotides, the CDR3 is TGCGCCAGCAGCCGACTAGCGGCCTCCTACAATGAGCAGTTCTTC. This encodes CASSRLAASYNEQFF.

The chain carries TRBV11-1 and TRBJ2-1, with a tentative D call TRBD1 (6 bases). Germline loops: CDR1 SGHAT, CDR2 FQDESV (reference sequence). The CDR3 spans 14 residues. V shed 5 bases and J shed 6 bases, with 14 bases lying between them. CDR3 amino acids: CASSQGSRGNEQFF. The CDR3 DNA is TGTGCCAGCAGCCAAGGTTCCAGGGGCAATGAGCAGTTCTTC. Using reference TRBV11-1 and TRBJ2-1 for the parts outside the CDR3, the full variable domain is EAEVAQSPRYKITEKSQAVAFWCDPISGHATLYWYRQILGQGPELLVQFQDESVVDDSQLPKDRFSAERLKGVDSTLKIQPAELGDSAMYLCASSQGSRGNEQFFGPGTRLTVL.

Only a few counts were recorded for this clonotype. This chain joins TRBV19 and TRBJ2-5; TRBD1 matches at 8 bases. V gave up 2 bases and J gave up 1 base; unmatched junction bases: 9. The CDR3 has 17 residues. Germline-derived CDR1 and CDR2 are LNHDA and SQIVND (reference sequence). CDR3 nucleotide sequence: TGTGCCAGTAGTATAAAACGAGGGACAGGATTCCAAGAGACCCAGTACTTC. Protein product: CASSIKRGTGFQETQYF.

V and J are TRBV2 and TRBJ1-5; 9 bases line up with TRBD1. The CDR3 spans 15 residues. Per germline, CDR1 SNHLY and CDR2 FYNNEI. V dropped 7 bases and J dropped 6; count of bases not matched to a gene: 10. The CDR3 is CASNKQGANGQPQHF. The CDR3 DNA is TGTGCCAGCAACAAACAGGGGGCGAATGGTCAGCCCCAGCATTTT. Full variable domain (rest looked up from reference TRBV2 and TRBJ1-5): EPEVTQTPSHQVTQMGQEVILRCVPISNHLYFYWYRQILGQKVEFLVSFYNNEISEKSEIFDDQFSVERPDGSNFTLKIRSTKLEDSAMYFCASNKQGANGQPQHFGDGTRLSIL.